This T cell receptor (beta chain) came from a study of graft-versus-host responses after intestinal transplantation. Study-level findings and limits: Those patients showing graft-donor T cell macrochimerism displayed high graft-versus-host to host-versus-graft clonal ratios in allografts.

Some clones are missing from TCRdb's copy, which holds only in-frame ones; the method was immunoSEQ multiplex PCR. The sample yields approximately 18,000 clones, 85% to 95% seen once. The germline V and J ends were trimmed by 4 bases and 1 base, with 10 bases remaining between them. This CDR3 spans 14 amino acids. From germline, CDR1 is SGHTA and CDR2 FQGNSA. As regards this clone: Its matching antigen is unknown.

The chain carries TRBV7-2 and TRBJ1-1; a weak D match, TRBD1 (6 bases). This clonotype was sampled from a human patient who received an intestinal transplant, so some T cells may come from the graft donor. The specimen was PBMCs, collected 23 days after intestinal transplant. The CDR3 protein is CASSSGQWNTEAFF. The CDR3 region has the DNA TGTGCCAGCAGCTCCGGACAGTGGAACACTGAAGCTTTCTTT.